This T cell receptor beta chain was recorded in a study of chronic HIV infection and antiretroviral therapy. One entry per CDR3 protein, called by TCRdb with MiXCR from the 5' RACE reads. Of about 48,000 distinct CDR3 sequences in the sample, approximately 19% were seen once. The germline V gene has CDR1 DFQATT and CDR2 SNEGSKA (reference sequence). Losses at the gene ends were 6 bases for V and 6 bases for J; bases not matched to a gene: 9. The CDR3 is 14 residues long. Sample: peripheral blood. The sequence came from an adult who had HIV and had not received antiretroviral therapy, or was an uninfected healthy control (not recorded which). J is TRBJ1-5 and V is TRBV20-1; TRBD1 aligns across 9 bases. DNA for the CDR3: TGCAGTGCCACGAGGGACAGGGAAGGTCAGCCCCAGCATTTT. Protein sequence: CSATRDREGQPQHF.